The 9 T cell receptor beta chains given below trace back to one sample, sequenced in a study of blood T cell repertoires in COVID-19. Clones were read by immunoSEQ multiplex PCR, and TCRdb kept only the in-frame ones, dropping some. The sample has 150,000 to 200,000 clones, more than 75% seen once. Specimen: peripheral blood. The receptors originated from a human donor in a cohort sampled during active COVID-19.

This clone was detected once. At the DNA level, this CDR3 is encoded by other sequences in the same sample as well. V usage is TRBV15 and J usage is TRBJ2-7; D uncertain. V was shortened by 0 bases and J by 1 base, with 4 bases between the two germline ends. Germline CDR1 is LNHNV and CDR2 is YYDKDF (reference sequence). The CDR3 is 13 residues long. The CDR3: CATSRDSSYEQYF. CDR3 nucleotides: TGTGCCACCAGCAGAGATAGTTCCTACGAGCAGTACTTC. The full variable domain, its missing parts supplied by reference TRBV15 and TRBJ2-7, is DAMVIQNPRYQVTQFGKPVTLSCSQTLNHNVMYWYQQKSSQAPKLLFHYYDKDFNNEADTPDNFQSRRPNTSFCFLDIRSPGLGDTAMYLCATSRDSSYEQYFGPGTRLTVT.

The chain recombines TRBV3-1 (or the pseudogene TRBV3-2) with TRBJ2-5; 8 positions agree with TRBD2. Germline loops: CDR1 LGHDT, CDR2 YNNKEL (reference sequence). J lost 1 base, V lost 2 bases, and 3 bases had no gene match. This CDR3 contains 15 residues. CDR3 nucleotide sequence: TGTGCCAGCAGCCAACTAGCGGGCCCCCAAGAGACCCAGTACTTC. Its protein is CASSQLAGPQETQYF.

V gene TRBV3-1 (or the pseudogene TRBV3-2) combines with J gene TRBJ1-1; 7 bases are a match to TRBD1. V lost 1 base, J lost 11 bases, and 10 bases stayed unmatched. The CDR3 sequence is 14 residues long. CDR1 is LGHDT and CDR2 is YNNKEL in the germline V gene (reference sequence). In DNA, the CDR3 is TGTGCCAGCAGCCAAGTTGGGCAGGGGGTTGCGGCTTTCTTT. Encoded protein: CASSQVGQGVAAFF.

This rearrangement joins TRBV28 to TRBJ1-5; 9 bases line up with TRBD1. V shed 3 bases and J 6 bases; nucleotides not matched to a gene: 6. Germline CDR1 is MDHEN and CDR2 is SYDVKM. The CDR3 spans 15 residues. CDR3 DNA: TGTGCCAGCAGTTTTCCGGGGACAGGGCCTCAGCCCCAGCATTTT. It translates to CASSFPGTGPQPQHF.

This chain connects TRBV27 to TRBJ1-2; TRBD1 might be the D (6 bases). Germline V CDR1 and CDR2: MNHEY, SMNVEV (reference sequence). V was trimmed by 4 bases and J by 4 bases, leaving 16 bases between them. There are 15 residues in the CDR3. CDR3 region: CASSSYSTGSYGYTF. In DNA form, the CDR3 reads TGTGCCAGCAGTTCTTACTCTACAGGGTCCTATGGCTACACCTTC.

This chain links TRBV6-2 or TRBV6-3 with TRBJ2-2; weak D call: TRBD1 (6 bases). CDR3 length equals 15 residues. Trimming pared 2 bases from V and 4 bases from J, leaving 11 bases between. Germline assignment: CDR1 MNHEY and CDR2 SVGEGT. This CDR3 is CASSYANRVTGELFF. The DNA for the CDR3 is TGTGCCAGCAGTTACGCAAACAGGGTCACCGGGGAGCTGTTTTTT.

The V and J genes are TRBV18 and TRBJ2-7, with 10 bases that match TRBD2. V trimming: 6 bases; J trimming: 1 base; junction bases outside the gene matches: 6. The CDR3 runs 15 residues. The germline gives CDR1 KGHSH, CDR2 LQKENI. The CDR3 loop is CASSREAGGSYEQYF. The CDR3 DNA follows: TGTGCCAGCTCCCGGGAAGCGGGAGGGTCCTACGAGCAGTACTTC.

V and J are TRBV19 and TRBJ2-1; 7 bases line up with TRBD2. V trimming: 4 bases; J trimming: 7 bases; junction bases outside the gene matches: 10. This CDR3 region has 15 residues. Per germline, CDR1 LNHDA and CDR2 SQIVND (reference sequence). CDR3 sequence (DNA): TGTGCCAGTAGTAAATGGGAGGGCCGGGGTAATGAGCAGTTCTTC. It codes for CASSKWEGRGNEQFF. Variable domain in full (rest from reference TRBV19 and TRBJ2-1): DGGITQSPKYLFRKEGQNVTLSCEQNLNHDAMYWYRQDPGQGLRLIYYSQIVNDFQKGDIAEGYSVSREKKESFPLTVTSAQKNPTAFYLCASSKWEGRGNEQFFGPGTRLTVL.

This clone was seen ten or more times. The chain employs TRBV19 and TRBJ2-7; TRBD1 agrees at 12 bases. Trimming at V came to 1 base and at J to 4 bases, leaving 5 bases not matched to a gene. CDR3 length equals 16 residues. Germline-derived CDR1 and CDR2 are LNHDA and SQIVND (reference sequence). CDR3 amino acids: CASSIAPGQGAYEQYF. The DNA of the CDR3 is TGTGCCAGTAGTATAGCTCCGGGACAGGGGGCTTACGAGCAGTACTTC. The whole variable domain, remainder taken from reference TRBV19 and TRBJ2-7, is DGGITQSPKYLFRKEGQNVTLSCEQNLNHDAMYWYRQDPGQGLRLIYYSQIVNDFQKGDIAEGYSVSREKKESFPLTVTSAQKNPTAFYLCASSIAPGQGAYEQYFGPGTRLTVT.